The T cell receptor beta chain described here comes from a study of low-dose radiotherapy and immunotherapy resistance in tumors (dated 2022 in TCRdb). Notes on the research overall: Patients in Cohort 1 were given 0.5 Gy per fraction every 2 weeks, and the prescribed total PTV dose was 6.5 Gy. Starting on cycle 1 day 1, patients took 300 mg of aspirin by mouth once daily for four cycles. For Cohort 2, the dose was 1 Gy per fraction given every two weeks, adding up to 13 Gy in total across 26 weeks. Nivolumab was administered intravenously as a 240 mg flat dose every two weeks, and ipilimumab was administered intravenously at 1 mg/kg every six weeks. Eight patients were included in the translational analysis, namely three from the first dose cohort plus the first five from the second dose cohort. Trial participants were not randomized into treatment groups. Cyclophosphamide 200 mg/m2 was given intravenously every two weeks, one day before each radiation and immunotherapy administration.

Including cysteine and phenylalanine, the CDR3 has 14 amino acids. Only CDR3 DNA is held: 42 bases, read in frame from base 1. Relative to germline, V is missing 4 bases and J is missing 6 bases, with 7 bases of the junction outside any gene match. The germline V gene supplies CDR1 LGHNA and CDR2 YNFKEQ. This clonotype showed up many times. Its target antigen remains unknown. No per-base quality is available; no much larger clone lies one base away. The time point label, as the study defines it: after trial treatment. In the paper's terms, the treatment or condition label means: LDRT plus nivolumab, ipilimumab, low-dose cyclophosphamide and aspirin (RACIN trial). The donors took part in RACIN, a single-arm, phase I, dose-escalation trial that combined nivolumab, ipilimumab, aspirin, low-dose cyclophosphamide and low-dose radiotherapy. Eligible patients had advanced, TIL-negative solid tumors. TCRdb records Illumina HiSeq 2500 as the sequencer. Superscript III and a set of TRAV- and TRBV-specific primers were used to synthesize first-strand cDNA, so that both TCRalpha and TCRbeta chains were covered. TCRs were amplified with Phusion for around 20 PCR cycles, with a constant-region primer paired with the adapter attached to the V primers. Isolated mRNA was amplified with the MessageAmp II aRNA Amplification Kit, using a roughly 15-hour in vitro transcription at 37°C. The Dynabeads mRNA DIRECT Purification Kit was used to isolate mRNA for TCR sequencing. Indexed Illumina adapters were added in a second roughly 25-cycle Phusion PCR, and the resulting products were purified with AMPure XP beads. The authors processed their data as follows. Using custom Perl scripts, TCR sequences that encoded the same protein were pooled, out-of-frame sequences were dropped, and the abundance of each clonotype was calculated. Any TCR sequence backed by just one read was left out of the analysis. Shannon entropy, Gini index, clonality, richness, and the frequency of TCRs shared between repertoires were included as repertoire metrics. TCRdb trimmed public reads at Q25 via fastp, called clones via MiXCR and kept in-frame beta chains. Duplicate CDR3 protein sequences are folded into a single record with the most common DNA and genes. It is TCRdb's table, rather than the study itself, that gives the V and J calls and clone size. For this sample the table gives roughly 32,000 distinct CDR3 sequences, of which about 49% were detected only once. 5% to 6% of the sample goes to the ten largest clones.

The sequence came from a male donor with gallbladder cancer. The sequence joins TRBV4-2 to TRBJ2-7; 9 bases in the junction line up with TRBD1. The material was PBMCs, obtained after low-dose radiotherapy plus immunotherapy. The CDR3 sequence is CASSPGQGDAEQYF. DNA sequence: TGTGCCAGCAGCCCGGGACAGGGCGATGCCGAGCAGTACTTC.